The T cell receptor beta chain described here comes from a study of shared clonotypes between healthy human individuals. Unsorted samples, those not sorted, used roughly 100 million PBMCs for genomic DNA. Trimming stripped 4 bases from V and 6 bases from J, with 16 bases between. The CDR3 length is 15 residues. CDR1 is SGHRS, CDR2 YFSETQ, per germline. The unsorted PBMC replicate PCRs were performed with approximately 330 ng DNA, around 30,000 T cell genomes. Unsorted PBMC DNA underwent sequencing on ten immunoSEQ deep assay plates. The repertoire was sequenced with immunoSEQ multiplex PCR; TCRdb's copy has only in-frame clones and lacks some. The table includes over 400,000 clones, approximately 84% detected once.

The J gene is TRBJ2-2, the V gene TRBV5-1; TRBD1 might be the D (6 bases). This receptor was obtained from a woman in her thirties or forties in good health. Some clones in this sample may be carry-over from other donors' samples. Sequenced sample: PBMCs. CDR3 coding DNA: TGCGCCAGCAGCCCTCAACGAGGGGGAGCCGGGGAGCTGTTTTTT. Translated: CASSPQRGGAGELFF.